What follows is one TCR beta chain and its context. Antigen: not known. cDNA synthesis used the whole RNA isolate, giving expressed TCRB sequences. Using immunoSEQ multiplex PCR, the repertoire was profiled, and TCRdb retains in-frame clones only, with some absent. The repertoire holds hundreds of thousands of clones, around 15% seen once, with roughly 0.04% in the top ten. This specimen belongs to a study of beta chain features in type 1 diabetes. This CDR3 comprises 17 residues. Per germline, CDR1 MNHEY and CDR2 SMNVEV (reference sequence). V dropped 6 bases and J dropped 0; count of bases not matched to a gene: 7. Whole-study findings and limits: TCRB CDR3s were moderately but significantly shorter in Type 1 diabetes patients in all four CD4+ subsets.

The J gene is TRBJ2-5, the V gene TRBV27; 13 bases line up with TRBD2. The receptor was isolated from a man between 18 and 35 years old with type 1 diabetes. Material: naive CD4+ T cells from blood. The CDR3 bases are TGTGCCAGCAGAAAACTAGCGGGAGGGGTTCACCAAGAGACCCAGTACTTC. This sequence encodes CASRKLAGGVHQETQYF.